This T cell receptor (beta chain) derives from a study of cytomegalovirus exposure and HLA in healthy donors. Primers for the PCR totalled 60 Vbeta and 13 Jbeta. Here immunoSEQ multiplex PCR was the method, and the copy in TCRdb shows in-frame clones only, minus some. Of some 270,000 clones listed, around 90% are singletons. The CDR3 runs to 17 residues. The germline gives CDR1 PRHDT, CDR2 FYEKMQ (reference sequence). Losses at the gene ends were 8 bases for V and 4 bases for J; bases not matched to a gene: 19. The sequencing sample was made of PBMCs. The receptor was isolated from a girl aged 2-9 years in good health and CMV-seronegative. V is TRBV13 and J is TRBJ1-1; 7 bases map to TRBD1. The CDR3 sequence is CASPLAIKAGGGTEAFF. The CDR3 DNA reads TGTGCCAGCCCCCTAGCCATCAAAGCAGGGGGAGGCACTGAAGCTTTCTTT.